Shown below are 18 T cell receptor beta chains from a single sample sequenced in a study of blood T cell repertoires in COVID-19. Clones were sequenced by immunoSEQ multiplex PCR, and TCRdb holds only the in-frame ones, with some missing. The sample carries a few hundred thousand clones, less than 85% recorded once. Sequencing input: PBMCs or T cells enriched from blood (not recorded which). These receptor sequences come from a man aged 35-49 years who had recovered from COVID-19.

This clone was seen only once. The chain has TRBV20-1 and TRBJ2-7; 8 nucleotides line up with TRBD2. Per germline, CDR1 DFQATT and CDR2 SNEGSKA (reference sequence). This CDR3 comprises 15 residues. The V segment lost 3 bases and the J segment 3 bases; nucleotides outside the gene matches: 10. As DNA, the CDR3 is TGCAGTGCTAGTAACCTTCTGAGCGGGAGCTACGAGCAGTACTTC. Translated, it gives CSASNLLSGSYEQYF.

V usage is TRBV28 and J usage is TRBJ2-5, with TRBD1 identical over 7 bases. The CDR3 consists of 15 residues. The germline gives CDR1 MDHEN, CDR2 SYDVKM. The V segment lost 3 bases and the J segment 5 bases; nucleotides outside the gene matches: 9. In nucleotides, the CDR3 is TGTGCCAGCAGTTTCGGGACAGAGTCTGGGGAGACCCAGTACTTC. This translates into CASSFGTESGETQYF.

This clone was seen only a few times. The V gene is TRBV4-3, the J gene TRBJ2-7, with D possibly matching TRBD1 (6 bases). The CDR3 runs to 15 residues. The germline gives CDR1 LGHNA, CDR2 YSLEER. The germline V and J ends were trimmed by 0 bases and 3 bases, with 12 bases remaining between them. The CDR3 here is CASSQERGSYYEQYF. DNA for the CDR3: TGCGCCAGCAGCCAAGAGAGGGGGTCATACTACGAGCAGTACTTC.

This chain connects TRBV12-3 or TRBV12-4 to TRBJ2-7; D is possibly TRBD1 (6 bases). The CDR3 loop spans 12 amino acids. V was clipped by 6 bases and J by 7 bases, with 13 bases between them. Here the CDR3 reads CASSYRAWEQYF. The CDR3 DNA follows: TGTGCCAGCAGCTACAGGGCGTGGGAGCAGTACTTC.

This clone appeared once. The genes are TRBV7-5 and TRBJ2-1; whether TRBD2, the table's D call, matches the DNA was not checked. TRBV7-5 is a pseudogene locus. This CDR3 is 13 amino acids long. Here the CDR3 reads CARSFLAYREQFF. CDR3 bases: TGTGCCAGAAGTTTCCTAGCGTATCGTGAGCAGTTCTTC.

The CDR3 region is CASSLTRDLDTQYF. Here the CDR3 DNA reads TGTGCCAGCAGCTTAACTAGAGACCTAGATACGCAGTATTTT. The J gene is TRBJ2-3, the V gene TRBV13; D possibly corresponds to TRBD2 (5 bases). CDR1 and CDR2 from the germline V gene are PRHDT and FYEKMQ (reference sequence). The length of the CDR3 is 14 residues. Between the trimmed V and J ends, which lost 2 bases and 5 bases, there was a span of 11 bases.

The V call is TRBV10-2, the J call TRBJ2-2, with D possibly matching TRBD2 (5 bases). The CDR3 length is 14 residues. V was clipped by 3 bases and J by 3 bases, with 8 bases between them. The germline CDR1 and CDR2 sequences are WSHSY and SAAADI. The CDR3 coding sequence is TGCGCCAGCAGTGAAAGGCGGGACACCGGGGAGCTGTTTTTT. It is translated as CASSERRDTGELFF.

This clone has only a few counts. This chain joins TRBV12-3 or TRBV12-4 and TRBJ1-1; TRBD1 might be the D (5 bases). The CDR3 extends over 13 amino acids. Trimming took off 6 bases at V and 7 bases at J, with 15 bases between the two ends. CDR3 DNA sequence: TGTGCCAGCAGCAGGACATTGTTTGATGAAGCTTTCTTT. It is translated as CASSRTLFDEAFF.

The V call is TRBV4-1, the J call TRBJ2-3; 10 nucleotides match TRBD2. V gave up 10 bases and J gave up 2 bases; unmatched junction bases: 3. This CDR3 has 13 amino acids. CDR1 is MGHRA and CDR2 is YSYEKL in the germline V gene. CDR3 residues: CATGLAATDTQYF. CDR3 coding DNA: TGCGCCACAGGACTAGCGGCCACAGATACGCAGTATTTT.

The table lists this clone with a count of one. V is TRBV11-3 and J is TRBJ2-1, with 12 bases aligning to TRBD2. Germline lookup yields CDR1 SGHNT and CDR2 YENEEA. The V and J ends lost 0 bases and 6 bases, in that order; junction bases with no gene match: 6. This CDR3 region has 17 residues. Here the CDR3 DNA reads TGTGCCAGCAGCTTAGATAAGGGGACTAGCGGGCCCAATGAGCAGTTCTTC. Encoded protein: CASSLDKGTSGPNEQFF.

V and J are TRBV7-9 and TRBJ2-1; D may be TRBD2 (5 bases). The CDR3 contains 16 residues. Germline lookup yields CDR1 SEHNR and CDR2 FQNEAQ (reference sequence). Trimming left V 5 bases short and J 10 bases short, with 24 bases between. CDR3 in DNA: TGTGCCAGCAGCCAACCACGAGGGTGGCCAGTTCAGGAGCAGTTCTTC. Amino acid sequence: CASSQPRGWPVQEQFF.

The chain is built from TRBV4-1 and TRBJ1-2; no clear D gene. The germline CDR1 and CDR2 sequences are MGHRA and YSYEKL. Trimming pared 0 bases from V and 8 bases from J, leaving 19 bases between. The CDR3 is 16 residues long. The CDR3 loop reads CASSQDAPPYGGGYTF. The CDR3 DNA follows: TGCGCCAGCAGCCAAGATGCGCCCCCCTACGGAGGGGGCTACACCTTC.

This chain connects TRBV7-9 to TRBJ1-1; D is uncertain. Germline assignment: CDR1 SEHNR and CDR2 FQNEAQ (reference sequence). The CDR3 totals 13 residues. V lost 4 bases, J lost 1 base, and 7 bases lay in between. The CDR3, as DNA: TGTGCCAGCAGCTCTACAGAGAACACTGAAGCTTTCTTT. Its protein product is CASSSTENTEAFF.

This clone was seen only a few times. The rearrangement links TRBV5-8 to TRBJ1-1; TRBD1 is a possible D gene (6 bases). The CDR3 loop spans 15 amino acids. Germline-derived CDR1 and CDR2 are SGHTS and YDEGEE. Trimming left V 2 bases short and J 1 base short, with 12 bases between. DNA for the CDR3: TGTGCCAGCAGCTTCCCGACAGGTTGGAACACTGAAGCTTTCTTT. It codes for CASSFPTGWNTEAFF. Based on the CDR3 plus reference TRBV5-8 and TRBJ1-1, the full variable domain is EAGVTQSPTHLIKTRGQQATLRCSPISGHTSVYWYQQALGLGLQFLLWYDEGEERNRGNFPPRFSGRQFPNYSSELNVNALELEDSALYLCASSFPTGWNTEAFFGQGTRLTVV.

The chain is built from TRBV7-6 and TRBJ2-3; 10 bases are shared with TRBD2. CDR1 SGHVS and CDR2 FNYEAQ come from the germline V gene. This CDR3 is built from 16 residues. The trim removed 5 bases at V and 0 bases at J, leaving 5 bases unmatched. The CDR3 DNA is TGTGCCAGCAGCCGACAACTAGCGGGGAGCACAGATACGCAGTATTTT. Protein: CASSRQLAGSTDTQYF.

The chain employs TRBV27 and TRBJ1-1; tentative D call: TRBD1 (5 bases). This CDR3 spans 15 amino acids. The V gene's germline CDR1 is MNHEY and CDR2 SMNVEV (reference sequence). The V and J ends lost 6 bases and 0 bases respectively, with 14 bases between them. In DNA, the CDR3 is TGTGCCAGCAGCCCCCTCGGGGGAATGAACACTGAAGCTTTCTTT. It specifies CASSPLGGMNTEAFF.

The CDR3 loop reads CASRMDRGHTGELFF. The CDR3 DNA reads as TGTGCCAGTCGTATGGACAGGGGCCACACCGGGGAGCTGTTTTTT. The gene calls are TRBV28 and TRBJ2-2; 9 bases line up with TRBD1. The germline CDR1 and CDR2 sequences are MDHEN and SYDVKM. The CDR3 runs 15 residues. The J segment lost 3 bases and the V segment lost 9 bases, leaving 8 bases of the junction unmatched.

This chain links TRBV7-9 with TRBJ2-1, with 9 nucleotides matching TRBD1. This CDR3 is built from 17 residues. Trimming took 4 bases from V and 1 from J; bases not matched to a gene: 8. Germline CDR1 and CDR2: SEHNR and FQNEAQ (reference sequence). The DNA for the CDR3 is TGTGCCAGCAGCTCAATAACTGGACAGGGGTCCTACAATGAGCAGTTCTTC. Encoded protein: CASSSITGQGSYNEQFF. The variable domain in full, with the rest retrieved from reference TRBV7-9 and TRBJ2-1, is DTGVSQNPRHKITKRGQNVTFRCDPISEHNRLYWYRQTLGQGPEFLTYFQNEAQLEKSRLLSDRFSAERPKGSFSTLEIQRTEQGDSAMYLCASSSITGQGSYNEQFFGPGTRLTVL.